This note documents a single TCR beta chain sequence. This specimen belongs to a study of Ad26.COV2.S vaccination and SARS-CoV-2 variants. The sample's treatment: some 20 received Ad26.COV2.S at low or high dose, single or two shots; about 5 received placebo; per-sample allocation not given. The investigators took samples on day 63 after the first vaccine or placebo injection. Sequencing was performed with immunoSEQ multiplex PCR; in TCRdb, only in-frame clones are kept and a portion is missing. The data hold about 280,000 clones, with approximately 89% observed a single time. CDR1 and CDR2 from the germline V gene are SQVTM and ANQGSEA. Trimming took 6 bases from V and 3 from J, leaving 9 bases between them. This CDR3 spans 12 amino acids.

The genes are TRBV29-1 and TRBJ2-1, with a possible D match to TRBD1 (5 bases). This specimen was peripheral blood, taken in a trial of Ad26.COV2.S vaccine versus placebo. The receptor's source is a person between 18 and 59 years old who received the Ad26.COV2.S COVID-19 vaccine or a placebo. The CDR3 spells CSVMTDYNEQFF. The CDR3, as DNA: TGCAGCGTAATGACAGACTACAATGAGCAGTTCTTC.